One sample yielded the 14 T cell receptor beta chains listed below, sequenced in a study of early T cells in non-severe SARS-CoV-2 infection. One entry per CDR3 protein results from TCRdb running MiXCR on the 5' RACE reads. Of tens of thousands of distinct CDR3 sequences in the sample, 15% were seen once. The source material was whole blood. Receptors originate from an adult who was a healthcare worker with PCR-confirmed SARS-CoV-2 infection or an uninfected control (not recorded which).

The chain joins TRBV12-3 or TRBV12-4 to TRBJ2-7; D perhaps matches TRBD1 (5 bases). The CDR3 spans 15 residues. V lost 3 bases and J lost 4, with 16 bases in between. Written as DNA, the CDR3 is TGTGCCAGCAGTTTTGGGGCCGCTTCCCGTTACGAGCAGTACTTC. It specifies CASSFGAASRYEQYF.

This clonotype turned up a few times. V gene TRBV6-6 combines with J gene TRBJ2-3, with a weak D call TRBD2 (6 bases). The CDR3 is 12 residues long. Trimming took off 8 bases at V and 6 bases at J, with 12 bases between the two ends. The V gene's germline CDR1 is MNHNY and CDR2 SVGAGI (reference sequence). Here the CDR3 DNA reads TGTGCCAGCGAGGAGGGCCATGATACGCAGTATTTT. Translating gives CASEEGHDTQYF.

CDR3 protein: CSVEARSYNEQFF. CDR3 coding DNA: TGCAGCGTTGAGGCTAGGTCCTACAATGAGCAGTTCTTC. The chain is built from TRBV29-1 and TRBJ2-1; no clear D gene. Germline V gene sequence: CDR1 SQVTM, CDR2 ANQGSEA. The CDR3 totals 13 residues. V gave up 3 bases and J gave up 1 base, with 7 bases separating them.

CDR3 sequence reads: CASGQSRTGTPNYGYTF. Here the CDR3 DNA reads TGTGCCAGCGGACAGTCTCGGACAGGCACACCTAACTATGGCTACACCTTC. The chain is built from TRBV7-9 and TRBJ1-2; 7 bases match TRBD1. The CDR3 loop spans 17 amino acids. The J segment lost 0 bases and the V segment lost 8 bases, leaving 15 bases of the junction unmatched. The germline CDR1 and CDR2 sequences are SEHNR and FQNEAQ (reference sequence).

The table lists this clonotype with many counts. The rearrangement links TRBV7-9 to TRBJ1-5; the D is unclear. Germline V CDR1 and CDR2: SEHNR, FQNEAQ (reference sequence). The CDR3 loop spans 12 amino acids. V lost 5 bases and J 9 bases, leaving 11 bases between the germline ends. CDR3 protein: CASSKTGRPQHF. Here the CDR3 DNA reads TGTGCCAGCAGCAAAACTGGCAGGCCCCAGCATTTT.

This chain links TRBV4-1 with TRBJ2-5; 11 bases agree with TRBD1. Germline assignment: CDR1 MGHRA and CDR2 YSYEKL. This CDR3 spans 16 amino acids. V was pared by 1 base and J by 0 bases, with 1 base of the junction left unmatched. The CDR3 protein is CASSQGDRGYQETQYF. For the CDR3, the DNA is TGCGCCAGCAGCCAAGGGGACAGGGGGTACCAAGAGACCCAGTACTTC.

In its sample, this clonotype was seen a few times. This chain links TRBV9 with TRBJ2-3, with D hard to call. Trimming stripped 0 bases from V and 0 bases from J, with 8 bases between. The CDR3 sequence is 15 residues long. Germline CDR1 reads SGDLS; CDR2 reads YYNGEE. DNA of the CDR3: TGTGCCAGCAGCGTAGACGGAGCTAGCACAGATACGCAGTATTTT. Its protein product is CASSVDGASTDTQYF. The full variable domain, with the rest looked up from reference TRBV9 and TRBJ2-3, is DSGVTQTPKHLITATGQRVTLRCSPRSGDLSVYWYQQSLDQGLQFLIQYYNGEERAKGNILERFSAQQFPDLHSELNLSSLELGDSALYFCASSVDGASTDTQYFGPGTRLTVL.

This clonotype appeared a few times. This rearrangement joins TRBV4-2 to TRBJ2-7; D may be TRBD1 (6 bases). Germline V gives CDR1 LGHNA, CDR2 YNFKEQ. V lost 4 bases and J 6 bases, leaving 16 bases between the germline ends. This CDR3 is built from 14 residues. CDR3 in amino acids: CASSPLSGGGEQYF. The CDR3 DNA is TGTGCCAGCAGCCCGCTTTCTGGGGGCGGCGAGCAGTACTTC.

The rearrangement links TRBV12-3 or TRBV12-4 to TRBJ2-7; 7 bases fit TRBD2. Trimming took 5 bases from V and 4 from J; bases not matched to a gene: 8. The CDR3 consists of 14 residues. The CDR3 is CASSPLAGDYEQYF. The CDR3 region has the DNA TGTGCCAGCAGTCCCCTGGCGGGGGATTACGAGCAGTACTTC.

This clonotype was seen ten or more times. The V call is TRBV28, the J call TRBJ1-1; 9 nucleotides agree with TRBD1. This CDR3 is built from 17 residues. V lost 5 bases and J lost 0; bases outside the gene matches: 10. Germline-derived CDR1 and CDR2 are MDHEN and SYDVKM. CDR3 bases: TGTGCCAGCAGTCCCGTGACAGGGGGGATCATGAACACTGAAGCTTTCTTT. Translating gives CASSPVTGGIMNTEAFF.

This rearrangement joins TRBV9 to TRBJ2-6; D is perhaps TRBD2 (5 bases). V was cut by 1 base and J by 1 base, with 21 bases left in between. This CDR3 contains 20 residues. The germline CDR1 and CDR2 sequences are SGDLS and YYNGEE. The CDR3 protein is CASSVTEPEGSSSGANVLTF. The CDR3 coding sequence is TGTGCCAGCAGCGTAACGGAGCCAGAGGGCAGTTCTTCTGGGGCCAACGTCCTGACTTTC.

V gene TRBV5-5 combines with J gene TRBJ2-2, with 7 bases lining up with TRBD2. The V segment lost 4 bases and the J segment 4 bases; nucleotides outside the gene matches: 4. The CDR3 is 14 residues long. Germline assignment: CDR1 SGHKS and CDR2 YYEKEE (reference sequence). The chain's CDR3 is CASSPSGPTGELFF. CDR3 coding DNA: TGTGCCAGCAGCCCTAGCGGACCCACCGGGGAGCTGTTTTTT.

There are many counts of this clonotype. This chain links TRBV7-9 with TRBJ1-6; no firm D call. Germline CDR1 SEHNR, CDR2 FQNEAQ (reference sequence). Between the trimmed V and J ends, which lost 7 bases and 10 bases, there was a span of 17 bases. The CDR3 consists of 14 residues. Here the CDR3 reads CASTNVEGGSPLHF. In DNA form, the CDR3 reads TGTGCCAGCACCAACGTGGAGGGAGGGTCACCCCTCCACTTT.

This chain links TRBV12-3 or TRBV12-4 with TRBJ2-6; no clear D. This CDR3 has 12 amino acids. Trimming removed 9 bases from V and 2 bases from J, with 5 bases in between. CDR3 nucleotides: TGTGCCAGTCGCCCTGGGGCCAACGTCCTGACTTTC. Translating it yields CASRPGANVLTF.